This is a list of T cell receptor beta chains from one sample in a study of T-cell reconstitution after alpha-beta-depleted transplantation in children. TCRdb recomputed calls from the PCR reads with MiXCR, one row per CDR3 protein. The sample has a few hundred thousand distinct CDR3 sequences, around 7.1% seen once. The material was peripheral blood, obtained 360 days after TCRalphabeta/CD19-depleted stem cell transplant. These receptors were taken from a female patient aged 2-10 years who had a stem cell transplant for Fanconi anemia, so the T cells may come from the graft donor. Each CDR3 is given with its conserved first and last residue. The order of the fields is D gene, clone size, J gene, V gene, CDR3 protein, CDR3 DNA. A D gene is named only where the DNA matches it firmly. Clone size, where shown, is once, few, many, or a class for clones that have expanded.

D: NA
size: NA
J: TRBJ1-2
V: TRBV28
CDR3: CASSSGTMRGYTF
DNA: TGTGCCAGCAGTTCCGGAACCATGAGGGGCTACACCTTC

D: NA
size: NA
J: TRBJ1-1
V: TRBV5-1
CDR3: CASTPGLSRPGEACF
DNA: TGCGCCAGCACCCCGGGGCTTAGTCGGCCCGGGGAAGCTTGCTTT

D: NA
size: NA
J: TRBJ1-5
V: TRBV28
CDR3: CASSLPSDGNQPQHF
DNA: TGTGCCAGCAGTCTACCCTCGGACGGTAATCAGCCCCAGCATTTT

D: TRBD2
size: NA
J: TRBJ2-5
V: TRBV4-2
CDR3: CASSQEISGGTNQETQYF
DNA: TGTGCCAGCAGCCAAGAGATAAGCGGGGGGACTAACCAAGAGACCCAGTACTTC

D: TRBD2
size: few
J: TRBJ2-3
V: TRBV6-2/TRBV6-3
CDR3: CASSFGLASDTQYF
DNA: TGTGCCAGCAGTTTCGGACTAGCTTCAGATACGCAGTATTTT

D: NA
size: many
J: TRBJ1-1
V: TRBV11-2
CDR3: CASSSLEGNMNTEAFF
DNA: TGTGCCAGCAGCTCTCTGGAGGGAAACATGAACACTGAAGCTTTCTTT

D: TRBD2
size: few
J: TRBJ2-1
V: TRBV4-1
CDR3: CASSPDRTSAGNEQFF
DNA: TGCGCCAGCAGCCCCGACCGGACTAGCGCGGGGAATGAGCAGTTCTTC

D: NA
size: NA
J: TRBJ2-2
V: TRBV24-1
CDR3: CATSAPGTGELFF
DNA: TGTGCCACCAGTGCGCCGGGGACCGGGGAGCTGTTTTTT

D: TRBD2
size: many
J: TRBJ2-7
V: TRBV5-1
CDR3: CASSLMGLAAYEQYF
DNA: TGCGCCAGCAGCTTGATGGGACTAGCAGCTTACGAGCAGTACTTC

D: TRBD1
size: NA
J: TRBJ2-1
V: TRBV7-2
CDR3: CASSSIPGQGANEQFF
DNA: TGTGCCAGCAGCTCCATCCCGGGACAGGGGGCAAATGAGCAGTTCTTC

D: NA
size: many
J: TRBJ1-1
V: TRBV7-2
CDR3: CASSNLRENAEAFF
DNA: TGTGCCAGCAGTAACCTCAGGGAAAACGCTGAAGCTTTCTTT

D: NA
size: few
J: TRBJ2-7
V: TRBV13
CDR3: CASSLGSGKDGRYEQYF
DNA: TGTGCCAGCAGCTTAGGAAGTGGAAAGGACGGACGCTACGAGCAGTACTTC

D: TRBD2
size: NA
J: TRBJ2-1
V: TRBV7-2
CDR3: CASSLRLAMFF
DNA: TGTGCCAGCAGCCTTCGACTAGCGATGTTCTTC

D: NA
size: NA
J: TRBJ2-2
V: TRBV5-5
CDR3: CASSLDPLIRTGELFF
DNA: TGTGCCAGCAGCTTGGATCCCCTGATCAGGACCGGGGAGCTGTTTTTT

D: TRBD1
size: few
J: TRBJ2-1
V: TRBV7-9
CDR3: CASSPRDRGTYNEQFF
DNA: TGTGCCAGCAGCCCCCGGGACAGGGGGACGTACAATGAGCAGTTCTTC

D: NA
size: many
J: TRBJ2-1
V: TRBV10-3
CDR3: CAIASNNEQFF
DNA: TGTGCCATCGCGTCCAACAATGAGCAGTTCTTC

D: TRBD1
size: few
J: TRBJ2-2
V: TRBV7-7
CDR3: CASSLEGTGLLGTGELFF
DNA: TGTGCCAGCAGCTTAGAAGGGACAGGGTTGTTGGGCACCGGGGAGCTGTTTTTT

D: NA
size: few
J: TRBJ2-3
V: TRBV13
CDR3: CASSWASSTRGTQYF
DNA: TGTGCCAGCAGCTGGGCGTCCTCGACTAGGGGTACGCAGTATTTT

D: TRBD1
size: many
J: TRBJ2-7
V: TRBV4-3
CDR3: CASSQEQGGYTYEQYF
DNA: TGCGCCAGCAGCCAAGAACAGGGGGGATACACCTACGAGCAGTACTTC

D: NA
size: few
J: TRBJ1-1
V: TRBV28
CDR3: CASSLSTGMNTEAFF
DNA: TGTGCCAGCAGTCTCTCTACCGGGATGAACACTGAAGCTTTCTTT

D: TRBD1
size: NA
J: TRBJ1-3
V: TRBV20-1
CDR3: CSARGQGVLNTIYF
DNA: TGCAGTGCGCGTGGACAGGGGGTCCTAAACACCATATATTTT

D: TRBD1
size: many
J: TRBJ2-3
V: TRBV10-1
CDR3: CASSESSERGRADTQYF
DNA: TGCGCCAGCAGTGAGTCATCGGAAAGGGGGCGCGCAGATACGCAGTATTTT

D: NA
size: few
J: TRBJ2-1
V: TRBV30
CDR3: CAWSVNLALFRYNEQFF
DNA: TGTGCCTGGAGTGTAAACCTAGCACTTTTCCGTTACAATGAGCAGTTCTTC

D: NA
size: few
J: TRBJ2-7
V: TRBV20-1
CDR3: CSAGTVVSEQYF
DNA: TGCAGTGCCGGGACGGTGGTTTCCGAGCAGTACTTC

D: TRBD1
size: NA
J: TRBJ2-3
V: TRBV18
CDR3: CASSPIPGQGANTQYF
DNA: TGTGCCAGCTCACCGATACCGGGACAGGGGGCAAATACGCAGTATTTT

D: TRBD1
size: many
J: TRBJ1-5
V: TRBV10-2
CDR3: CASSPGQGRNQPQHF
DNA: TGCGCCAGCAGTCCGGGACAGGGACGCAATCAGCCCCAGCATTTT

D: NA
size: many
J: TRBJ2-1
V: TRBV27
CDR3: CASSLEGRWSVHEQFF
DNA: TGTGCCAGCAGTTTGGAGGGCCGGTGGTCAGTGCATGAGCAGTTCTTC

D: TRBD2
size: many
J: TRBJ2-1
V: TRBV10-1
CDR3: CASSLTGGLAGGSYNEQFF
DNA: TGCGCCAGCAGTCTAACAGGCGGATTGGCGGGAGGATCCTACAATGAGCAGTTCTTC

D: NA
size: NA
J: TRBJ2-5
V: TRBV5-5
CDR3: CASSLSSRGEETQYF
DNA: TGTGCCAGCAGCTTGTCATCCCGGGGAGAGGAGACCCAGTACTTC

D: TRBD2
size: few
J: TRBJ2-3
V: TRBV9
CDR3: CASSIHPSSGGGTDTQYF
DNA: TGTGCCAGCAGCATCCATCCTTCTAGCGGGGGGGGCACAGATACGCAGTATTTT

D: NA
size: many
J: TRBJ2-3
V: TRBV11-2
CDR3: CASSLDLPTDTQYF
DNA: TGTGCCAGCAGCTTAGATTTGCCCACAGATACGCAGTATTTT

D: NA
size: many
J: TRBJ2-7
V: TRBV12-3/TRBV12-4
CDR3: CASRPHGGSSYEQYF
DNA: TGTGCCAGCAGACCCCACGGGGGAAGCTCCTACGAGCAGTACTTC

D: NA
size: many
J: TRBJ2-2
V: TRBV29-1
CDR3: CSVEGRQGPADTGELFF
DNA: TGCAGCGTTGAAGGTCGCCAGGGCCCGGCGGACACCGGGGAGCTGTTTTTT

D: TRBD2
size: few
J: TRBJ2-5
V: TRBV7-3
CDR3: CASSLVTSGAGTQYF
DNA: TGTGCCAGCAGCTTGGTAACTAGCGGGGCAGGGACCCAGTACTTC

D: NA
size: few
J: TRBJ1-1
V: TRBV20-1
CDR3: CSSPSGAEAFF
DNA: TGCAGTTCCCCTAGTGGGGCTGAAGCTTTCTTT

D: TRBD1
size: NA
J: TRBJ2-5
V: TRBV5-1
CDR3: CASSTGTGGQETQYF
DNA: TGCGCCAGCAGCACGGGGACAGGGGGGCAAGAGACCCAGTACTTC

D: NA
size: NA
J: TRBJ1-5
V: TRBV6-1
CDR3: CASSVVSDSNQPQHF
DNA: TGTGCCAGCAGTGTCGTCTCGGATAGCAATCAGCCCCAGCATTTT

D: NA
size: many
J: TRBJ1-5
V: TRBV20-1
CDR3: CSARVPRGGNQPQHF
DNA: TGCAGTGCTAGAGTCCCCCGAGGGGGAAATCAGCCCCAGCATTTT

D: TRBD2
size: few
J: TRBJ2-2
V: TRBV5-8
CDR3: CASSSLIGGGDTGELFF
DNA: TGTGCCAGCAGCTCTCTAATCGGCGGGGGGGACACCGGGGAGCTGTTTTTT